Each of the 10 T cell receptor beta chains below was sequenced from the same sample in a study of human T cells and chemical hapten exposure. In TCRdb, the RACE reads were re-called with MiXCR into one record per CDR3 protein. This table holds tens of thousands of distinct CDR3 sequences, over 8.5% found once. As to time point: patch test 2, 6 weeks after DPC sensitization. Treatment indicated: therapeutic diphenylcyclopropenone sensitization with weekly scalp DPC. The sequenced sample was whole blood, obtained in connection with sensitization to the hapten diphenylcyclopropenone (DPC). These receptor sequences come from a young man with alopecia areata. Some clones in this sample may be carry-over from other donors' samples.

This clonotype was detected many times. The chain combines TRBV29-1 with TRBJ1-1; no definite D call. The CDR3 loop spans 11 amino acids. V was trimmed by 5 bases and J by 4 bases, leaving 8 bases between them. The germline gives CDR1 SQVTM, CDR2 ANQGSEA. CDR3 sequence (DNA): TGCAGCGTTCTTGGGCTCACTGAAGCTTTCTTT. This encodes CSVLGLTEAFF.

This clonotype has at least ten counts. The V call is TRBV28, the J call TRBJ1-6; 9 bases are a match to TRBD1. Trimming at V came to 6 bases and at J to 8 bases, leaving 5 bases not matched to a gene. Germline V lookup: CDR1 MDHEN, CDR2 SYDVKM. The CDR3 is 14 amino acids. The CDR3 region is CASSPGTGHSPLHF. CDR3 in DNA: TGTGCCAGCAGCCCTGGGACAGGGCATTCACCCCTCCACTTT. The variable domain in full, completed from reference TRBV28 and TRBJ1-6, reads DVKVTQSSRYLVKRTGEKVFLECVQDMDHENMFWYRQDPGLGLRLIYFSYDVKMKEKGDIPEGYSVSREKKERFSLILESASTNQTSMYLCASSPGTGHSPLHFGNGTRLTVT.

The chain recombines TRBV7-3 with TRBJ1-1; D possibly corresponds to TRBD1 (5 bases). V was pared by 6 bases and J by 1 base, with 9 bases between. Germline assignment: CDR1 SGHTA and CDR2 FQGTGA. The CDR3 totals 13 residues. CDR3 residues: CASRVGTNTEAFF. The DNA for the CDR3 is TGTGCCAGCAGGGTAGGGACGAACACTGAAGCTTTCTTT.

This CDR3 reads CASSYSTGTGDTDTQYF. In DNA form, the CDR3 reads TGTGCCAGCAGTTACTCCACCGGGACAGGGGACACAGATACGCAGTATTTT. This chain links TRBV6-2 or TRBV6-3 with TRBJ2-3; 10 nucleotides line up with TRBD1. The trim removed 0 bases at V and 2 bases at J, leaving 5 bases unmatched. The CDR3 sequence is 17 residues long. CDR1 and CDR2 (germline): MNHEY, SVGEGT.

This chain joins TRBV30 and TRBJ2-2; 8 bases align to TRBD2. Germline CDR1 GTSNPN, CDR2 SVGIG (reference sequence). With V trimmed by 8 bases and J by 2 bases, 7 bases remained unmatched. This CDR3 spans 14 amino acids. The CDR3 spells CAGPAGVNTGELFF. CDR3 nucleotides: TGTGCCGGTCCAGCGGGGGTTAACACCGGGGAGCTGTTTTTT.

At least ten counts were recorded for this clonotype. The chain joins TRBV18 to TRBJ1-5, with D hard to call. CDR3 size: 16 residues. Germline V gene sequence: CDR1 KGHSH, CDR2 LQKENI. V was shortened by 0 bases and J by 0 bases, with 9 bases between the two germline ends. The CDR3 sequence: CASSPPGGYSNQPQHF. The CDR3 nucleotides are TGTGCCAGCTCACCACCAGGAGGTTATAGCAATCAGCCCCAGCATTTT.

This clonotype was detected a few times. J is TRBJ1-2 and V is TRBV3-1; 7 bases line up with TRBD1. This CDR3 spans 14 amino acids. V gave up 4 bases and J gave up 2 bases; unmatched junction bases: 4. Looked up from germline, CDR1 is LGHDT and CDR2 is YNNKEL (reference sequence). CDR3 nucleotides: TGTGCCAGCAGCCTCCAGGGGGTCAACTATGGCTACACCTTC. It codes for CASSLQGVNYGYTF. Variable domain in full (rest from reference TRBV3-1 and TRBJ1-2): DTAVSQTPKYLVTQMGNDKSIKCEQNLGHDTMYWYKQDSKKFLKIMFSYNNKELIINETVPNRFSPKSPDKAHLNLHINSLELGDSAVYFCASSLQGVNYGYTFGSGTRLTVV.

The V call is TRBV20-1, the J call TRBJ2-7, with TRBD2 matching 10 bases. The length of the CDR3 is 13 residues. V was pared by 5 bases and J by 3 bases, with 4 bases of the junction left unmatched. CDR1 and CDR2 from the germline V gene are DFQATT and SNEGSKA (reference sequence). This CDR3 reads CSAATSGIYEQYF. CDR3 nucleotides: TGCAGTGCTGCAACTAGCGGGATCTACGAGCAGTACTTC.

The chain links TRBV27 to TRBJ2-3, with D unresolved. CDR3 size: 14 residues. Germline-derived CDR1 and CDR2 are MNHEY and SMNVEV (reference sequence). Trimming removed 6 bases at V and 2 bases at J, with 12 bases between. CDR3 nucleotides: TGTGCCAGCAGGGCCATACCTAACACAGATACGCAGTATTTT. Its protein product is CASRAIPNTDTQYF.

This clonotype was observed many times. The chain links TRBV6-2 or TRBV6-3 to TRBJ1-1; D is unclear. V was clipped by 0 bases and J by 1 base, with 6 bases between them. Germline-derived CDR1 and CDR2 are MNHEY and SVGEGT. This CDR3 comprises 14 residues. CDR3 protein: CASSYSERNTEAFF. The CDR3 nucleotides are TGTGCCAGCAGTTACTCGGAGAGGAACACTGAAGCTTTCTTT.